These T cell receptor beta chains were read from a single sample in a study of blood T cell repertoires in COVID-19. Here immunoSEQ multiplex PCR was the method, and the copy in TCRdb shows in-frame clones only, minus some. The table shows about 97,000 clones, with about 83% occurring only once. Source material: peripheral blood. Source of these receptors: a human donor in a cohort sampled during active COVID-19. CDR3s include the opening cysteine and the closing phenylalanine or tryptophan. D genes are given only for firm matches. Clone size is shown for a subset of rows, as once, few, many or a class of expanded clone.

v_call	d_call	clone_size	j_call	cdr3_aa	cdr3_nt
TRBV9	-	-	TRBJ1-2	CASSAAGLPNYGYTF	TGTGCCAGCAGCGCGGCAGGATTACCTAACTATGGCTACACCTTC
TRBV7-8	-	-	TRBJ1-1	CASSFRHLNTEAFF	TGTGCCAGCAGCTTCCGACACTTGAACACTGAAGCTTTCTTT
TRBV28	TRBD1	-	TRBJ1-3	CASHPAGTGGLSGNTIYF	TGTGCCAGTCACCCAGCCGGGACAGGGGGTCTCTCTGGAAACACCATATATTTT
TRBV7-3	-	once	TRBJ1-1	CASSSGGGTEAFF	TGTGCCAGCAGCTCGGGGGGCGGCACTGAAGCTTTCTTT
TRBV5-1	-	-	TRBJ1-1	CASSLTELSMNTEAFF	TGCGCCAGCAGCCTGACAGAACTCTCAATGAACACTGAAGCTTTCTTT
TRBV9	TRBD2	-	TRBJ2-1	CASSPYRVGTSGIYEQFF	TGTGCCAGCAGCCCATATCGGGTTGGGACTAGCGGGATATATGAGCAGTTCTTC
TRBV27	-	-	TRBJ1-4	CASSPQMTGTREKLFF	TGTGCCAGCAGTCCCCAAATGACCGGGACTCGCGAAAAACTGTTTTTT
TRBV3-1/TRBV3-2	-	-	TRBJ1-3	CASSQDRVSGNTIYF	TGTGCCAGCAGCCAAGACAGGGTATCTGGAAACACCATATATTTT
TRBV28	TRBD1	-	TRBJ1-1	CASSRGQANTEAFF	TGTGCCAGCAGTAGGGGACAGGCGAACACTGAAGCTTTCTTT
TRBV19	TRBD1	-	TRBJ1-2	CASSGGQRNVYGYTF	TGTGCCAGTAGTGGGGGACAGCGAAACGTCTATGGCTACACCTTC
TRBV3-1/TRBV3-2	-	-	TRBJ1-4	CASSPQSGEGKLFF	TGTGCCAGCAGTCCACAGTCCGGGGAGGGAAAACTGTTTTTT
TRBV7-9	-	-	TRBJ1-4	CASSLQGQNEKLFF	TGTGCCAGCAGCTTACAGGGTCAAAATGAAAAACTGTTTTTT
TRBV5-1	-	-	TRBJ1-2	CASSPLTELYGYTF	TGCGCCAGCAGCCCCCTCACAGAGCTCTATGGCTACACCTTC
TRBV18	TRBD1	-	TRBJ2-7	CASSPGQGRVGEQYF	TGTGCCAGCTCACCAGGACAGGGGAGAGTTGGCGAGCAGTACTTC
TRBV11-2	-	-	TRBJ1-1	CASSLDWAGNTEAFF	TGTGCCAGCAGCTTAGATTGGGCAGGTAACACTGAAGCTTTCTTT
TRBV19	-	-	TRBJ2-3	CASSVPGRRDTQYF	TGTGCCAGTAGTGTGCCCGGACGGAGGGATACGCAGTATTTT
TRBV24-1	-	-	TRBJ1-2	CATSKGANYGYTF	TGTGCCACCAGTAAAGGGGCCAACTATGGCTACACCTTC
TRBV20-1	-	-	TRBJ2-5	CSAPTGETQYF	TGCAGTGCTCCAACGGGAGAGACCCAGTACTTC
TRBV6-1	-	-	TRBJ1-5	CASSADSFNSNQPQHF	TGTGCCAGCAGTGCGGACAGTTTTAATAGCAATCAGCCCCAGCATTTT
TRBV5-8	TRBD2	-	TRBJ2-7	CASSRFLAGVSEQYF	TGTGCCAGCAGCCGTTTCCTAGCGGGAGTATCCGAGCAGTACTTC
TRBV18	TRBD2	-	TRBJ2-5	CASSPGLAGRETQYF	TGTGCCAGCTCACCGGGTCTAGCGGGACGAGAGACCCAGTACTTC
TRBV9	-	-	TRBJ2-5	CASSVDAGDETQYF	TGTGCCAGCAGCGTAGATGCAGGGGATGAGACCCAGTACTTC
TRBV19	-	few	TRBJ1-2	CASSTTKGQLYGYTF	TGTGCCAGTAGTACCACCAAGGGACAACTCTATGGCTACACCTTC
TRBV3-1/TRBV3-2	TRBD1	few	TRBJ1-2	CASSQTTDRGNYGYTF	TGTGCCAGCAGCCAAACAACGGACAGGGGTAACTATGGCTACACCTTC
TRBV19	-	once	TRBJ1-1	CASSTPFGRMNTEAFF	TGTGCCAGTAGTACCCCGTTCGGCAGGATGAACACTGAAGCTTTCTTT
TRBV12-3/TRBV12-4	-	-	TRBJ1-1	CASSFAVSRRAFF	TGTGCCAGCAGTTTCGCGGTGTCAAGGCGGGCTTTCTTT
TRBV10-3	TRBD2	-	TRBJ2-3	CAISDLAGGTDTQYF	TGTGCCATCAGTGACCTAGCGGGGGGCACAGATACGCAGTATTTT
TRBV3-1/TRBV3-2	TRBD1	-	TRBJ1-2	CASSPFTGDRRYGYTF	TGTGCCAGCAGCCCGTTCACAGGGGATAGAAGGTATGGCTACACCTTC
TRBV9	TRBD2	-	TRBJ2-2	CASSVDGRSTGELFF	TGTGCCAGCAGCGTAGACGGGAGGTCCACCGGGGAGCTGTTTTTT
TRBV18	-	-	TRBJ2-1	CASSAQGSYNEQFF	TGTGCCAGCTCAGCCCAGGGGTCCTACAATGAGCAGTTCTTC
TRBV27	TRBD1	-	TRBJ2-1	CASSLRTGGNEQFF	TGTGCCAGCAGTTTGAGGACAGGGGGGAATGAGCAGTTCTTC
TRBV5-1	-	-	TRBJ2-5	CASSLAPVQQETQYF	TGCGCCAGCAGCTTGGCCCCGGTACAGCAAGAGACCCAGTACTTC
TRBV28	-	-	TRBJ1-4	CASSPTGLTNEKLFF	TGTGCCAGCAGCCCAACAGGGCTAACTAATGAAAAACTGTTTTTT
TRBV4-1	-	-	TRBJ1-1	CASSQEILLRRVSTFF	TGCGCCAGCAGCCAAGAAATCCTCTTGAGGAGGGTGTCGACTTTCTTT
TRBV5-1	TRBD1	-	TRBJ2-3	CASSLGDSEDTQYF	TGCGCCAGCAGCTTGGGGGACAGCGAAGATACGCAGTATTTT
TRBV19	TRBD1	-	TRBJ1-1	CASHPGQTQNTEAFF	TGTGCCAGCCACCCGGGACAGACTCAAAACACTGAAGCTTTCTTT
TRBV19	TRBD2	-	TRBJ2-1	CASSTSGTSGRPSYNEQFF	TGTGCCAGTAGTACCTCCGGGACTAGCGGGAGGCCCTCCTACAATGAGCAGTTCTTC
TRBV7-8	TRBD2	-	TRBJ2-7	CASSLGTGLATAEQYF	TGTGCCAGCAGCTTAGGAACGGGACTAGCAACCGCCGAGCAGTACTTC
TRBV7-6	TRBD1	-	TRBJ2-7	CASSPGTGMGSYEQYF	TGTGCCAGCAGCCCAGGGACAGGGATGGGCTCCTACGAGCAGTACTTC
TRBV19	-	-	TRBJ2-2	CASSILGVYTGELFF	TGTGCCAGTAGCATCTTAGGGGTTTACACCGGGGAGCTGTTTTTT
TRBV7-9	-	-	TRBJ2-3	CASSIQGTTDTQYF	TGTGCCAGCAGCATACAGGGCACTACAGATACGCAGTATTTT
TRBV5-1	-	once	TRBJ1-5	CASSLGPSSNQPQHF	TGCGCCAGCAGCTTGGGCCCAAGCAGCAATCAGCCCCAGCATTTT
TRBV18	TRBD2	-	TRBJ2-7	CASSPSGLAGTYEQYF	TGTGCCAGCTCACCGAGCGGACTAGCGGGGACCTACGAGCAGTACTTC
TRBV7-9	TRBD2	few	TRBJ2-7	CASSPSGYYEQYF	TGTGCCAGCAGCCCTAGCGGCTACTACGAGCAGTACTTC
TRBV5-5	-	-	TRBJ2-7	CASSPVSYEQYF	TGTGCCAGCAGCCCTGTCAGCTACGAGCAGTACTTC
TRBV5-1	TRBD1	-	TRBJ1-4	CASSLSRDRREKLFF	TGCGCCAGCAGCTTGAGCCGGGACAGGCGCGAAAAACTGTTTTTT